This T cell receptor beta chain stems from a study of shared clonotypes between healthy human individuals. Using immunoSEQ multiplex PCR, the repertoire was profiled, and TCRdb retains in-frame clones only, with some absent. The sample yields under 350,000 clones, 80% to 90% seen once. This receptor was identified in a man aged 18 to 29 in good health. Sequencing was done on a sample of memory CD8+ T cells sorted from blood. Subset reported: CD45RO+ cells pooled with CCR7-negative TemRA cells.

For the CDR3, the DNA is TGCGCCAGCAGCCAAGTGGGTGGTAGCGTCGACAATGAGCAGTTCTTC. Translating gives CASSQVGGSVDNEQFF. This chain joins TRBV4-3 and TRBJ2-1; maybe TRBD2 (5 bases). In germline, CDR1 is LGHNA, CDR2 YSLEER. The V and J ends lost 1 base and 5 bases respectively, with 15 bases between them. CDR3 length: 16 residues.